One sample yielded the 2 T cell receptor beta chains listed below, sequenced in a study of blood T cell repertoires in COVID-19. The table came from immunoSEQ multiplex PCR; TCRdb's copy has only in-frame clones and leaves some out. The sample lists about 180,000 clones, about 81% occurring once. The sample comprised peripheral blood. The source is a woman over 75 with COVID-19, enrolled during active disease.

CDR3 region: CASRSGLAGDTDTQYF. In DNA form, the CDR3 reads TGTGCCAGCAGGTCCGGACTAGCGGGGGACACAGATACGCAGTATTTT. This chain joins TRBV11-3 and TRBJ2-3; 13 bases align to TRBD2. The CDR3 spans 16 residues. V shed 6 bases, J shed 2 bases, and the junction held 5 bases outside the gene matches. In germline, CDR1 is SGHNT, CDR2 YENEEA.

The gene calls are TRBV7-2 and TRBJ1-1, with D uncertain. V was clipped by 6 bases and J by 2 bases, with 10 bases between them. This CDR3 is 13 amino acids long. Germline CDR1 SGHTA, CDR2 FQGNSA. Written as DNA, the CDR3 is TGTGCCAGCAGACAGAACACAAACACTGAAGCTTTCTTT. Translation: CASRQNTNTEAFF. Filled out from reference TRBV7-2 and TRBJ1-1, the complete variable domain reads GAGVSQSPSNKVTEKGKDVELRCDPISGHTALYWYRQSLGQGLEFLIYFQGNSAPDKSGLPSDRFSAERTGGSVSTLTIQRTQQEDSAVYLCASRQNTNTEAFFGQGTRLTVV.